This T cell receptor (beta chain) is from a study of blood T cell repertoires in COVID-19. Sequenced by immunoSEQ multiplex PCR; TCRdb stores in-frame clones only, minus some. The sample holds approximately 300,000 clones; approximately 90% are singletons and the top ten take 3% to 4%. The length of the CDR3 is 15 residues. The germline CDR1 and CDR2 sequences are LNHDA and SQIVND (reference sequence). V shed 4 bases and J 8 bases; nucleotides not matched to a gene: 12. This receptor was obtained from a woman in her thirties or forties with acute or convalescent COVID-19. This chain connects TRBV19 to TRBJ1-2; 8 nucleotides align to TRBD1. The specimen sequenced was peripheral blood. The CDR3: CASSTIGRGPEGYTF. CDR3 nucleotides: TGTGCCAGTAGTACTATAGGCAGGGGGCCGGAGGGCTACACCTTC.